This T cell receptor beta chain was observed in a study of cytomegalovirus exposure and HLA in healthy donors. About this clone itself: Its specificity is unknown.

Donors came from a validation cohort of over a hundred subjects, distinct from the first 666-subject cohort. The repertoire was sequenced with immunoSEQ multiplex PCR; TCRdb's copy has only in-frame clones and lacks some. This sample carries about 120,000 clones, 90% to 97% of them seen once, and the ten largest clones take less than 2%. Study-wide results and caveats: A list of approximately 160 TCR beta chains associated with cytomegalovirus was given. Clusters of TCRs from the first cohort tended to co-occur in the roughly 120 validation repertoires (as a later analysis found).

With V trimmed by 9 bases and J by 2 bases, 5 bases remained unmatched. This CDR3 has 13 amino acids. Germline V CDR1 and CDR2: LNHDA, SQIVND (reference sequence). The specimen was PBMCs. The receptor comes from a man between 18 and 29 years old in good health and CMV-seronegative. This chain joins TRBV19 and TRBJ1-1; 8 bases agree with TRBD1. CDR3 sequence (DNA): TGTGCCAGCTTGGACAGGGTTAACACTGAAGCTTTCTTT. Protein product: CASLDRVNTEAFF.